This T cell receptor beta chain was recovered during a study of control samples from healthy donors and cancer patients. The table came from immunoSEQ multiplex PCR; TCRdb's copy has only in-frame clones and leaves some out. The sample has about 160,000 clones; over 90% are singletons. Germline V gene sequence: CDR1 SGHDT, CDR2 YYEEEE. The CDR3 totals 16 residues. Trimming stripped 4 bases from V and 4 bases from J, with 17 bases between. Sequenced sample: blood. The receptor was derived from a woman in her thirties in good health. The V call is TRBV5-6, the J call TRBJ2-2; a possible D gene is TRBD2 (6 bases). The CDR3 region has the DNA TGTGCCAGCAGCCTGACTAGACAGATTTTCACCGGGGAGCTGTTTTTT. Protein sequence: CASSLTRQIFTGELFF.